A selection of T cell receptor beta chains follows, all from one sample in a study of blood T cell repertoires in COVID-19. Sequencing was performed with immunoSEQ multiplex PCR; in TCRdb, only in-frame clones are kept and a portion is missing. Among 250,000 to 350,000 clones, around 90% were seen once, and the ten largest hold 0.95% to 1.2%. The sequenced sample was PBMCs or T cells enriched from blood (not recorded which). The receptors were gathered from a woman aged 25 to 39 who had recovered from COVID-19. Both conserved end residues are part of each CDR3. Fields, in order: D gene, J gene, V gene, clone size, CDR3 protein, CDR3 DNA. D genes are given only for firm matches. Only part of the rows carry a size: once, few, many, or a class if the clone is expanded.

TRBD1 TRBJ1-4 TRBV27 NA CASSSYRQGDEKLFF TGTGCCAGCAGCTCGTATCGGCAGGGGGATGAAAAACTGTTTTTT
NA TRBJ2-7 TRBV30 once CAWSPLDYSYEQYF TGTGCCTGGAGTCCTCTGGACTATTCTTACGAGCAGTACTTC
NA TRBJ2-1 TRBV28 NA CASSRAGLAGSYNEQFF TGTGCCAGCAGCCGGGCGGGATTGGCGGGCTCCTACAATGAGCAGTTCTTC
NA TRBJ1-5 TRBV21-1 NA CASSMWREDSHNQPQHF TGTGCCAGCAGCATGTGGAGGGAAGACAGCCACAATCAGCCCCAGCATTTT
TRBD2 TRBJ2-1 TRBV9 NA CASSFYYSGLINNEQFF TGTGCCAGCAGCTTCTACTACTCGGGACTAATAAACAATGAGCAGTTCTTC
NA TRBJ1-1 TRBV19 NA CASSMSRGLSAFF TGTGCCAGTAGTATGAGCAGGGGATTAAGTGCTTTCTTT
NA TRBJ2-1 TRBV29-1 NA CSVTLLGGSYNEQFF TGCAGCGTCACCTTACTAGGGGGCTCCTACAATGAGCAGTTCTTC
NA TRBJ1-3 TRBV28 NA CASSLGGGQTSSGNTIYF TGTGCCAGCAGTTTAGGGGGGGGACAAACGAGCTCTGGAAACACCATATATTTT
NA TRBJ1-2 TRBV7-6 once CASSLSGRGTSNYGYTF TGTGCCAGCAGCTTAAGCGGCAGGGGAACCTCTAACTATGGCTACACCTTC
TRBD2 TRBJ2-1 TRBV11-3 NA CASSSRTSGSDNEQFF TGTGCCAGCAGCTCTCGAACTAGCGGGAGCGACAATGAGCAGTTCTTC
NA TRBJ1-4 TRBV2 NA CASSLRGEGFYEKLFF TGTGCCAGCAGCCTCAGGGGCGAGGGATTTTATGAAAAACTGTTTTTT
NA TRBJ1-5 TRBV28 NA CASSINQPQHF TGTGCCAGCAGTATAAATCAGCCCCAGCATTTT
TRBD1 TRBJ1-6 TRBV7-2 NA CASSLLRGLSPLHF TGTGCCAGCAGCTTACTAAGGGGGCTTTCACCCCTCCACTTT
TRBD1 TRBJ2-7 TRBV19 NA CATRGQSYEQYF TGTGCCACCCGGGGACAGTCCTACGAGCAGTACTTC
TRBD1 TRBJ1-5 TRBV24-1 NA CATRNSGTGDEGNQPQHF TGTGCCACCAGAAATTCCGGGACAGGGGACGAGGGCAATCAGCCCCAGCATTTT
NA TRBJ2-4 TRBV5-5 NA CASSLGTEFIQYF TGTGCCAGCAGCTTGGGGACAGAGTTCATTCAGTACTTC
TRBD2 TRBJ2-7 TRBV7-2 NA CASSRTSVYEQYF TGTGCCAGCAGCAGAACTAGCGTCTACGAGCAGTACTTC
TRBD2 TRBJ2-1 TRBV4-1 NA CASSYGLADSNEQFF TGCGCCAGCAGCTACGGACTAGCGGACTCAAATGAGCAGTTCTTC
NA TRBJ1-2 TRBV28 once CASSTYAGYGYTF TGTGCCAGCAGCACCTATGCAGGCTATGGCTACACCTTC
NA TRBJ2-7 TRBV27 NA CASSLSARGEQYF TGTGCCAGCAGTTTATCGGCCAGGGGCGAGCAGTACTTC
NA TRBJ2-3 TRBV5-4 NA CASSPRTGTSTDTQYF TGTGCCAGCAGCCCGAGGACCGGGACTAGCACAGATACGCAGTATTTT
TRBD1 TRBJ2-5 TRBV10-3 NA CAISDQSAGGIGETQYF TGTGCCATCAGTGACCAGTCCGCAGGGGGCATTGGGGAGACCCAGTACTTC
TRBD1 TRBJ1-6 TRBV28 NA CASSRQGFDSPLHF TGTGCCAGCAGTCGACAGGGTTTTGATTCACCCCTCCACTTT
TRBD2 TRBJ2-2 TRBV10-1 few CASSVGLDTGELFF TGCGCCAGCAGTGTCGGACTAGACACCGGGGAGCTGTTTTTT
NA TRBJ1-2 TRBV7-8 NA CASSSAPGGTGGYTF TGTGCCAGCAGCTCCGCACCGGGAGGTACAGGTGGCTACACCTTC
NA TRBJ1-2 TRBV5-1 NA CASSLGQPTNYGYTF TGCGCCAGCAGCTTGGGGCAACCAACTAACTATGGCTACACCTTC
TRBD1 TRBJ1-3 TRBV18 NA CASSAGQPKSSGNTIYF TGTGCCAGCTCGGCGGGACAGCCAAAGAGCTCTGGAAACACCATATATTTT
NA TRBJ2-1 TRBV7-6 NA CASSLNSGALGSEQFF TGTGCCAGCAGCTTAAATAGCGGAGCTTTGGGAAGTGAGCAGTTCTTC
NA TRBJ2-1 TRBV11-2 few CASSLVQGRNEQFF TGTGCCAGCAGCTTAGTCCAGGGTAGGAATGAGCAGTTCTTC
TRBD2 TRBJ2-7 TRBV6-5 NA CASSRTSGLYEQYF TGTGCCAGCAGTCGGACTAGCGGCCTCTACGAGCAGTACTTC
NA TRBJ1-1 TRBV10-1 NA CASSVESKNTEAFF TGCGCCAGCAGTGTTGAGAGTAAAAACACTGAAGCTTTCTTT
NA TRBJ2-7 TRBV28 NA CASSPGVRTRPYEQYF TGTGCCAGCAGTCCAGGTGTCCGGACAAGACCCTACGAGCAGTACTTC
NA TRBJ1-2 TRBV4-3 NA CASSQEARQSRGYTF TGCGCCAGCAGCCAAGAGGCACGGCAGTCTAGGGGCTACACCTTC
NA TRBJ2-1 TRBV12-2 NA CASREDRVQADEQFF TGTGCAAGTCGCGAAGACAGGGTGCAGGCGGATGAGCAGTTCTTC
NA TRBJ1-1 TRBV19 NA CASSISNTEAFF TGTGCCAGTAGTATCTCGAACACTGAAGCTTTCTTT
NA TRBJ2-7 TRBV5-6 NA CASSAKNHEQYF TGTGCCAGCAGCGCTAAGAATCACGAGCAGTACTTC
NA TRBJ1-1 TRBV30 NA CAYKRGMNTEAFF TGTGCCTACAAACGGGGGATGAACACTGAAGCTTTCTTT
TRBD1 TRBJ2-6 TRBV19 NA CASSTRTGGYSGANVLTF TGTGCCAGTAGTACCCGGACAGGGGGATACTCTGGGGCCAACGTCCTGACTTTC
NA TRBJ1-1 TRBV27 NA CASSLYPPTEAFF TGTGCCAGCAGTTTATATCCCCCGACTGAAGCTTTCTTT
TRBD1 TRBJ1-6 TRBV5-1 NA CASSLVGTANSPLHF TGCGCCAGCAGCTTGGTAGGGACAGCTAATTCACCCCTCCACTTT
NA TRBJ2-5 TRBV19 NA CASRRFQGPQETQYF TGTGCCAGTCGGAGGTTCCAGGGGCCCCAAGAGACCCAGTACTTC
NA TRBJ2-7 TRBV7-2 NA CASSLASLYEQYF TGTGCCAGCAGCTTAGCGTCTCTATACGAGCAGTACTTC
NA TRBJ2-2 TRBV6-5 NA CASSYWGVDTGELFF TGTGCCAGCAGTTACTGGGGGGTGGACACCGGGGAGCTGTTTTTT
TRBD1 TRBJ2-2 TRBV11-1 NA CASGGDRGVTGELFF TGTGCCAGCGGTGGAGACAGGGGGGTTACCGGGGAGCTGTTTTTT
TRBD1 TRBJ2-7 TRBV30 NA CAWRDRDTTYEQYF TGTGCCTGGAGGGACAGGGATACTACCTACGAGCAGTACTTC
TRBD2 TRBJ2-1 TRBV6-2/TRBV6-3 NA CASSPAGSEQFF TGTGCCAGCAGCCCAGCGGGAAGTGAGCAGTTCTTC